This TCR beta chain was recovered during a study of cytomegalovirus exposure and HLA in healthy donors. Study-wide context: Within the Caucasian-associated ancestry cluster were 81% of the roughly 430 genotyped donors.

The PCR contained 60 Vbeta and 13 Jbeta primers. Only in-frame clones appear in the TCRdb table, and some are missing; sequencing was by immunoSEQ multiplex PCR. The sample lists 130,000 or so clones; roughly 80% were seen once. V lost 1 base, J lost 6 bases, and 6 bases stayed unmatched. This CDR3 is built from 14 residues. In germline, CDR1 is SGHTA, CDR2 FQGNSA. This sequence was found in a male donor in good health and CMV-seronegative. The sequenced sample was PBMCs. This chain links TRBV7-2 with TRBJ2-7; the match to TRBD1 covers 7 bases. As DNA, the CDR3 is TGTGCCAGCAGCTTAGACAGGGGCCAGGGCGAGCAGTACTTC. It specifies CASSLDRGQGEQYF.